This TCR beta chain was captured in a study of blood T cells in healthy people across ages. Germline CDR1 and CDR2: SEHNR and FQNEAQ (reference sequence). V lost 6 bases, J lost 0 bases, and 9 bases stayed unmatched. The CDR3 is made up of 16 amino acids. Study-wide results and caveats: Long-lived and aged donors differed, with more naive CD4+ cells and higher diversity in the long-lived.

Primed by a sample-barcoded 5' primer and a J-beta primer mix, a second PCR proceeded for about 7 to 11 cycles. TCRdb processed the 5' RACE reads anew with MiXCR; each CDR3 protein has one entry. The sample has 1,300,000 or so distinct CDR3 sequences; roughly 64% are singletons. This clonotype was observed a handful of times. Its antigen is unknown. Total RNA extraction produced at least 5.5 micrograms (per sample) for the study. Sequenced material: blood. V and J are TRBV7-9 and TRBJ2-7, with 9 bases identical to TRBD2. The sequence derives from a young man in good health. CDR3 sequence: CASSPLAGPSSYEQYF. The CDR3 coding sequence is TGTGCCAGCAGTCCTCTAGCGGGGCCGAGCTCCTACGAGCAGTACTTC. Variable domain in full (rest from reference TRBV7-9 and TRBJ2-7): DTGVSQNPRHKITKRGQNVTFRCDPISEHNRLYWYRQTLGQGPEFLTYFQNEAQLEKSRLLSDRFSAERPKGSFSTLEIQRTEQGDSAMYLCASSPLAGPSSYEQYFGPGTRLTVT.